This T cell receptor beta chain was identified during a study of CD8 T cells in Susac syndrome. Reverse transcription of about 0.45 to 1 ug RNA was performed with random hexamers. TCRdb recomputed calls from the immunoSEQ multiplex PCR reads with MiXCR, one row per CDR3 protein. The sample shows fewer than 200,000 distinct CDR3 sequences, 85% to 95% of them seen only once. This CDR3 has 15 amino acids. The V and J ends lost 0 bases and 6 bases, in that order; junction bases with no gene match: 6. Looked up from germline, CDR1 is LGHNA and CDR2 is YNFKEQ. The count of this clonotype is one. The gene calls are TRBV4-2 and TRBJ2-3, with 7 bases lining up with TRBD2. The receptor comes from a human donor in good health. What was sequenced was CD4+ T cells from PBMCs. The CDR3 protein is CASSQDGSSGDTQYF. CDR3 in DNA: TGTGCCAGCAGCCAAGATGGGTCTAGCGGTGATACGCAGTATTTT.